This T cell receptor (beta chain) was identified in a study of T cell responses to AZD1222 COVID-19 vaccine. To note about this clone: Its antigen is undetermined.

Clones were read by immunoSEQ multiplex PCR, and TCRdb kept only the in-frame ones, dropping some. Of around 110,000 clones in the sample, 80% to 85% were seen once. Study-level results: Donors were mostly white British, more females; clonal diversity possibly underestimated. An increase in Spike-specific TCR breadth and depth was observed after two AZD1222 doses.

Trimming removed 2 bases from V and 4 bases from J; junction bases left unmatched: 4. The CDR3 contains 15 residues. Per the germline V gene, CDR1 is LNHNV and CDR2 is YYDKDF (reference sequence). The chain joins TRBV15 to TRBJ1-1; TRBD1 aligns across 10 bases. This TCR came from an adult in good health. Specimen: peripheral blood, collected on day 0 of AZD1222 vaccination. CDR3 nucleotides: TGTGCCACCAGCAGAACCGGGACAGGGGTCACTGAAGCTTTCTTT. It encodes CATSRTGTGVTEAFF. The full variable domain, completed using reference TRBV15 and TRBJ1-1, is DAMVIQNPRYQVTQFGKPVTLSCSQTLNHNVMYWYQQKSSQAPKLLFHYYDKDFNNEADTPDNFQSRRPNTSFCFLDIRSPGLGDTAMYLCATSRTGTGVTEAFFGQGTRLTVV.